A single sample is the source of the 27 T cell receptor beta chains below, sequenced in a study of blood T cell repertoires in COVID-19. Sequenced by immunoSEQ multiplex PCR; TCRdb stores in-frame clones only, minus some. The sample records some 190,000 clones, about 91% being singletons. The sequencing input was PBMCs or T cells enriched from blood (not recorded which). These receptors all come from a woman aged 40 to 50 with acute COVID-19.

This sequence joins TRBV27 and TRBJ1-1; TRBD1 might be the D (6 bases). Germline-derived CDR1 and CDR2 are MNHEY and SMNVEV (reference sequence). Trimming removed 5 bases from V and 4 bases from J, with 11 bases in between. The CDR3 is 13 residues long. CDR3 protein: CASSRLGGTEAFF. The DNA for the CDR3 is TGTGCCAGCAGTCGGCTAGGGGGCACTGAAGCTTTCTTT.

The rearrangement uses TRBV27 and TRBJ1-6, with 7 bases fitting TRBD1. The ends lost 7 bases at V and 7 bases at J; junction bases unmatched: 4. The CDR3 runs 13 residues. CDR1 and CDR2 from the germline V gene are MNHEY and SMNVEV (reference sequence). The CDR3 region has the DNA TGTGCCAGCAATCGGGACAGAAATTCACCCCTCCACTTT. It encodes CASNRDRNSPLHF.

The chain is built from TRBV5-4 and TRBJ2-5; the D is unclear. V lost 3 bases and J lost 2, with 5 bases in between. The CDR3 loop spans 12 amino acids. Looked up from germline, CDR1 is SGHNT and CDR2 is YYREEE (reference sequence). The CDR3 loop reads CASSWAQETQYF. Here the CDR3 DNA reads TGTGCCAGCAGCTGGGCGCAAGAGACCCAGTACTTC.

The genes are TRBV28 and TRBJ1-1; tentative D call: TRBD1 (5 bases). CDR1 and CDR2 (germline): MDHEN, SYDVKM. The ends were cut back, 8 bases at V and 5 bases at J, with 9 bases in the middle. CDR3 size: 11 residues. The CDR3 bases are TGTGCCAGCGGGGGGTTTACTGAAGCTTTCTTT. It codes for CASGGFTEAFF.

V and J are TRBV3-1 (or the pseudogene TRBV3-2) and TRBJ2-3, with TRBD2 identical over 11 bases. Per germline, CDR1 LGHDT and CDR2 YNNKEL (reference sequence). This CDR3 contains 16 residues. V lost 1 base to trimming and J lost 6 bases; unmatched junction nucleotides: 6. DNA of the CDR3: TGTGCCAGCAGCCAAGTAGCGGGGGGGCCCGGGGATACGCAGTATTTT. It codes for CASSQVAGGPGDTQYF.

The chain combines TRBV4-1 with TRBJ2-5, with 7 nucleotides matching TRBD1. CDR1 MGHRA and CDR2 YSYEKL come from the germline V gene. After removal of 4 bases from V and 6 bases from J, the junction contained 17 bases not matched to a gene. The CDR3 spans 17 residues. DNA for the CDR3: TGCGCCAGCAGCCCCGGTCCAGCCCGGACAGGCAGAAAGACCCAGTACTTC. This translates into CASSPGPARTGRKTQYF.

The chain carries TRBV7-3 and TRBJ2-5, with TRBD1 identical over 11 bases. The germline V gene encodes CDR1 SGHTA and CDR2 FQGTGA. The CDR3 is 15 amino acids. The V gene end was trimmed by 5 bases and the J gene end by 3 bases; junction bases not matched to a gene: 5. CDR3 protein: CASSVGTGGKETQYF. The CDR3 region has the DNA TGTGCCAGCAGCGTCGGGACAGGGGGGAAAGAGACCCAGTACTTC.

The genes are TRBV11-2 and TRBJ1-6; D call uncertain. The CDR3 runs 17 residues. V was shortened by 5 bases and J by 0 bases, with 14 bases between the two germline ends. The germline CDR1 and CDR2 sequences are SGHAT and FQNNGV. CDR3 sequence reads: CASSPRQPSSYNSPLHF. The CDR3 coding sequence is TGTGCCAGCAGCCCGCGACAACCGAGCTCCTATAATTCACCCCTCCACTTT.

This clone was seen once. The chain employs TRBV5-8 and TRBJ1-5; TRBD1 matches 8 bases. CDR1 and CDR2 from the germline V gene are SGHTS and YDEGEE. With 1 base clipped from V and 0 bases from J, the junction kept 12 bases outside the gene matches. The CDR3 sequence is 19 residues long. Written as DNA, the CDR3 is TGTGCCAGCAGCTTGCTCCGTGGGACAGGATTCTATAGCAATCAGCCCCAGCATTTT. Translating it yields CASSLLRGTGFYSNQPQHF.

This sequence joins TRBV5-1 and TRBJ1-1; D call uncertain. The CDR3 contains 14 residues. From germline, CDR1 is SGHRS and CDR2 YFSETQ. V lost 4 bases, J lost 1 base, and 11 bases lay in between. The chain's CDR3 is CASSQTVTNTEAFF. In DNA form, the CDR3 reads TGCGCCAGCAGCCAAACTGTCACGAACACTGAAGCTTTCTTT.

The chain employs TRBV9 and TRBJ2-7; TRBD1 agrees at 9 bases. This CDR3 contains 16 residues. Unmatched junction bases numbered 11, after V lost 3 bases and J lost 4 bases. Germline-derived CDR1 and CDR2 are SGDLS and YYNGEE. In DNA, the CDR3 is TGTGCCAGCAGCGGAAGACCGGGACAGGGAATGTACGAGCAGTACTTC. It encodes CASSGRPGQGMYEQYF.

The chain carries TRBV10-1 and TRBJ1-2; 7 positions match TRBD1. Germline CDR1 and CDR2: WNHNN and SYGVQD (reference sequence). Losses at the gene ends were 9 bases for V and 5 bases for J; bases not matched to a gene: 18. The CDR3 is 16 residues long. The CDR3 DNA is TGCGCCAGAGGAGGGAGGACCACCGACAGGGAATATGGCTACACCTTC. As protein: CARGGRTTDREYGYTF.

The CDR3 protein is CASSPVTGNMNTEAFF. DNA of the CDR3: TGTGCCAGCAGCCCCGTAACAGGGAACATGAACACTGAAGCTTTCTTT. The chain uses TRBV14 and TRBJ1-1; a possible D gene is TRBD1 (6 bases). Germline CDR1 and CDR2: SGHDN and FVKESK. V lost 4 bases, J lost 0 bases, and 15 bases lay in between. The CDR3 spans 16 residues.

The chain carries TRBV7-9 and TRBJ1-2; D gene ambiguous. The CDR3 spans 12 residues. Germline loops: CDR1 SEHNR, CDR2 FQNEAQ (reference sequence). V was shortened by 3 bases and J by 8 bases, with 10 bases between the two germline ends. The CDR3 DNA reads as TGTGCCAGCAGCTTCAGCGCGGAAGGCTACACCTTC. The encoded protein is CASSFSAEGYTF.

CDR3 bases: TGCAGCGTTGGGGTCGGGAGGGCCGGGGGAGATACGCAGTATTTT. Its protein is CSVGVGRAGGDTQYF. This chain links TRBV29-1 with TRBJ2-3; 8 positions agree with TRBD2. The germline V gene encodes CDR1 SQVTM and CDR2 ANQGSEA. Unmatched junction bases numbered 11, after V lost 4 bases and J lost 5 bases. This CDR3 has 15 amino acids.

The J gene is TRBJ1-1, the V gene TRBV6-5; the match to TRBD1 covers 8 bases. Trimming removed 5 bases from V and 7 bases from J; junction bases left unmatched: 12. Germline CDR1 reads MNHEY; CDR2 reads SVGAGI. The CDR3 consists of 15 residues. CDR3 region: CASSLKARGRNEAFF. CDR3 coding DNA: TGTGCCAGCAGTCTAAAGGCCAGGGGGCGAAATGAAGCTTTCTTT.

This chain uses TRBV14 with TRBJ2-7, with D unclear. The CDR3 loop spans 11 amino acids. The V end was cut by 4 bases, the J end by 3 bases, with 4 bases between. The germline V gene has CDR1 SGHDN and CDR2 FVKESK. The CDR3 reads CASSLHYEQYF. Here the CDR3 DNA reads TGTGCCAGCAGCCTTCACTACGAGCAGTACTTC.

V gene TRBV25-1 combines with J gene TRBJ2-1; tentative D call: TRBD2 (7 bases). The length of the CDR3 is 16 residues. Germline CDR1 and CDR2: MGHDK and SYGVNS. Between the trimmed V and J ends, which lost 5 bases and 3 bases, there was a span of 17 bases. The chain's CDR3 is CASSSVRGGFYNEQFF. DNA for the CDR3: TGTGCCAGCAGTAGTGTTAGGGGGGGATTCTACAATGAGCAGTTCTTC.

The chain carries TRBV19 and TRBJ1-2; D may be TRBD1 (6 bases). The CDR3 runs to 18 residues. Germline values: CDR1 LNHDA, CDR2 SQIVND (reference sequence). With 2 bases removed from V and 0 bases from J, the gap between germline ends came to 19 bases. CDR3 sequence: CASSITFDRRNPNYGYTF. The CDR3 DNA sequence: TGTGCCAGTAGTATAACGTTTGACAGGAGAAACCCTAACTATGGCTACACCTTC.

The CDR3 loop reads CASLKEWGGLAKNIQYF. The CDR3 bases are TGTGCCAGCTTAAAGGAATGGGGGGGGTTAGCCAAAAACATTCAGTACTTC. This chain joins TRBV3-1 (or the pseudogene TRBV3-2) and TRBJ2-4, with 7 bases matching TRBD2. J gave up 0 bases and V 8 bases, and 13 bases lay outside the gene matches. The CDR3 covers 17 residues. Germline V gene sequence: CDR1 LGHDT, CDR2 YNNKEL (reference sequence).

This chain connects TRBV5-1 to TRBJ2-5; TRBD1 aligns across 7 bases. J lost 5 bases, V lost 7 bases, and 8 bases had no gene match. Germline CDR1 SGHRS, CDR2 YFSETQ. CDR3 size: 13 residues. The CDR3 region has the DNA TGCGCCAGCCGACAGGGTTTGGGGGAGACCCAGTACTTC. Encoded protein: CASRQGLGETQYF.

This chain joins TRBV7-2 and TRBJ2-2; D unclear. This CDR3 region has 14 residues. Germline assignment: CDR1 SGHTA and CDR2 FQGNSA. V was shortened by 4 bases and J by 0 bases, with 6 bases between the two germline ends. CDR3 sequence: CASSSRSNTGELFF. The CDR3 DNA sequence: TGTGCCAGCAGCTCCCGGTCGAACACCGGGGAGCTGTTTTTT.

This chain links TRBV2 with TRBJ1-2; possibly TRBD1 for D (5 bases). CDR3 size: 13 residues. In germline, CDR1 is SNHLY, CDR2 FYNNEI. V lost 7 bases to trimming and J lost 7 bases, with 16 bases between them. The CDR3 protein is CASTQAPRGGYTF. The CDR3, as DNA: TGTGCCAGCACACAGGCTCCCCGAGGTGGCTACACCTTC.

The chain joins TRBV5-6 to TRBJ1-1, with D unresolved. The ends were cut back, 4 bases at V and 1 base at J, with 8 bases in the middle. The germline CDR1 and CDR2 sequences are SGHDT and YYEEEE. CDR3 size: 13 residues. The CDR3 sequence: CASSPGGNTEAFF. Written as DNA, the CDR3 is TGTGCCAGCAGCCCGGGAGGGAACACTGAAGCTTTCTTT.

CDR3 amino acids: CTSSKTSGGKYFRLGQETQYF. The CDR3 bases are TGCACCAGCAGTAAGACTAGCGGGGGCAAATACTTCCGATTGGGACAAGAGACCCAGTACTTC. The chain employs TRBV1 and TRBJ2-5; TRBD2 reflects the table's D call only, with no check against the DNA. TRBV1 represents a pseudogene. The CDR3 is 21 residues long.

The chain links TRBV7-9 to TRBJ2-7; TRBD1 aligns across 10 bases. CDR1 and CDR2 from the germline V gene are SEHNR and FQNEAQ (reference sequence). V dropped 5 bases and J dropped 2; count of bases not matched to a gene: 9. CDR3 length: 16 residues. CDR3 protein: CASSTQTGGATYEQYF. CDR3 bases: TGTGCCAGCAGCACACAGACAGGGGGCGCGACCTACGAGCAGTACTTC.

This clone was observed once. V usage is TRBV7-9 and J usage is TRBJ2-7; 8 bases align to TRBD1. Germline CDR1 SEHNR, CDR2 FQNEAQ (reference sequence). Losses at the gene ends were 5 bases for V and 1 base for J; bases not matched to a gene: 7. This CDR3 is built from 15 residues. For the CDR3, the DNA is TGTGCCAGCAGCACCGGACAGGGAATGTCCTACGAGCAGTACTTC. It specifies CASSTGQGMSYEQYF.